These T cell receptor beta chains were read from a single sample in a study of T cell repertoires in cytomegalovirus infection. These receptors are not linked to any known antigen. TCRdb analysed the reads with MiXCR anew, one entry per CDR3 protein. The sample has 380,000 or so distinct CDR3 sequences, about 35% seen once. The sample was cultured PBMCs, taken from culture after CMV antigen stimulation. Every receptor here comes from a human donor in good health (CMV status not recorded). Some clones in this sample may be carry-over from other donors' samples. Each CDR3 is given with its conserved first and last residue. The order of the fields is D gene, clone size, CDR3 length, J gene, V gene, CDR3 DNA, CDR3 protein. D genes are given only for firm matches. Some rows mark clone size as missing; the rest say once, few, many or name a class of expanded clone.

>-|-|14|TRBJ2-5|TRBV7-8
TGTGCCAGCAGCTTAGGGACATTACAAGAGACCCAGTACTTC
CASSLGTLQETQYF
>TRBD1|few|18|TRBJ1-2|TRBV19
TGTGCCAGTAGTACCATCGCGGGACAGGGTTCCTCTTTCTATGGCTACACCTTC
CASSTIAGQGSSFYGYTF
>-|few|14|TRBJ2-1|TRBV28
TGTGCCAGCAGTCCTGCGGAGACCTACAATGAGCAGTTCTTC
CASSPAETYNEQFF
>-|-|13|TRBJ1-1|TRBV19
TGTGCCAGTAGTATACTCAGCAGGACTGAAGCTTTCTTT
CASSILSRTEAFF
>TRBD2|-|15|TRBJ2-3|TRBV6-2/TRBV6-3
TGTGCCAGCAGTCGTCCTAGCGGGATCGCAGATACGCAGTATTTT
CASSRPSGIADTQYF
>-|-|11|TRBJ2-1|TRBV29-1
TGCAGCTTGAGCTCCTACAATGAGCAGTTCTTC
CSLSSYNEQFF
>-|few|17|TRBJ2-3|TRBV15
TGTGCCACCAGCAGAGCAACTATACAGGACGTCACAGATACGCAGTATTTT
CATSRATIQDVTDTQYF
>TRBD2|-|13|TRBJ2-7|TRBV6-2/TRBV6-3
TGTGCCAGCACCCTAGCGGGATCCTACGAGCAGTACTTC
CASTLAGSYEQYF
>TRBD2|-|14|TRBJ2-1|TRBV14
TGTGCCAGCAGCCAAGCTAGCGGGAGATATGAGCAGTTCTTC
CASSQASGRYEQFF
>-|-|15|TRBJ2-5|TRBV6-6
TGTGCCAGCAGTTACTCGGACAGACATCAAGAGACCCAGTACTTC
CASSYSDRHQETQYF
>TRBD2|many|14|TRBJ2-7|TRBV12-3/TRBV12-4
TGTGCCAGCAGCCTCAGCGGGGCCTCCTACGAGCAGTACTTC
CASSLSGASYEQYF
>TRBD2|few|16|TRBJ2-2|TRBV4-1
TGCGCCAGCAGCCCGACTAGCGGGAGGCAAGGCGGGGAGCTGTTTTTT
CASSPTSGRQGGELFF
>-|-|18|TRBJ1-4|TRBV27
TGTGCCAGCAGTTTAATACGTGCGGGGGATGCAACTAATGAAAAACTGTTTTTT
CASSLIRAGDATNEKLFF
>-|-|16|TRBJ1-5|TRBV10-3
TGTGCCATCAGTGAGTCGTCCGGAGGTAGCAATCAGCCCCAGCATTTT
CAISESSGGSNQPQHF
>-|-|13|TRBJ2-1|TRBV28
TGTGCCAGTGCGGGACTCCGTTACAATGAGCAGTTCTTC
CASAGLRYNEQFF
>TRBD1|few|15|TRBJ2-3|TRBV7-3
TGTGCCAGCAGCGGATCTACAGGGGGCACAGATACGCAGTATTTT
CASSGSTGGTDTQYF
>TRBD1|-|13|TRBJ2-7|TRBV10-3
TGTGCCACCTACGACAGGGAAAAGGGCGAGCAGTACTTC
CATYDREKGEQYF
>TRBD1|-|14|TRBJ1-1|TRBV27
TGTGCCAGCAGTGCGACAGGGGGCGGGATTGAAGCTTTCTTT
CASSATGGGIEAFF
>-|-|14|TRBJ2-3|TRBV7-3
TGTGCCAGCAGTCCCGGGACCGTCACAGATACGCAGTATTTT
CASSPGTVTDTQYF
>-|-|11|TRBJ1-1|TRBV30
TGTGCCTGGAGTGCACACACTGAAGCTTTCTTT
CAWSAHTEAFF
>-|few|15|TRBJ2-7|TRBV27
TGTGCCAGCAGTTTATCGGTAGCGGAGTCATACGAGCAGTACTTC
CASSLSVAESYEQYF
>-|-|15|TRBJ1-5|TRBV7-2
TGTGCCAGCAGCTTAGACGGGGGGGGCAATCAGCCCCAGCATTTT
CASSLDGGGNQPQHF
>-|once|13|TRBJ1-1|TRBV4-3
TGCGCCAGCAGTGGACAGCGGGACACTGAAGCTTTCTTT
CASSGQRDTEAFF
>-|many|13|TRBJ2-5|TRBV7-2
TGTGCCAGCAGCCTCAGGAAAAGAGAGACCCAGTACTTC
CASSLRKRETQYF
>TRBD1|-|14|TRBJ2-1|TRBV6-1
TGTGCCAGCAGTTTAAGGACAGGGACAAATGAGCAGTTCTTC
CASSLRTGTNEQFF
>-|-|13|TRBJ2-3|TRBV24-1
TGTGCCACCCGGAGGGGCCCCGAAGATACGCAGTATTTT
CATRRGPEDTQYF
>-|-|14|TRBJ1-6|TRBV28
TGTGCCAGCAGCTTGTACACATATAATTCACCCCTCCACTTT
CASSLYTYNSPLHF
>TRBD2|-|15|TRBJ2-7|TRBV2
TGTGCCAGCAGTGAAGCGCTAGCGGGAGCCTACGAGCAGTACTTC
CASSEALAGAYEQYF
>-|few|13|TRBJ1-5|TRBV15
TGTGCCGGGGGGGAGGCAGTCAATCAGCCCCAGCATTTT
CAGGEAVNQPQHF
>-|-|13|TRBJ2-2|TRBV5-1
TGCGCCAGCGTCCAGGCGAACACCGGGGAGCTGTTTTTT
CASVQANTGELFF